This is a list of T cell receptor beta chains from one sample in a study of OX40 agonist ivuxolimab in advanced cancers. Libraries were prepared by immunoSEQ multiplex PCR; TCRdb keeps only in-frame clonotypes and omits some of them. The data hold approximately 100,000 clones, with about 91% observed a single time. Sample: CD4+ or CD8+ T cells sorted from blood, taken in a trial of the OX40 agonist ivuxolimab. Receptors were obtained from an adult with an advanced solid tumor such as melanoma, head and neck, liver or kidney cancer. CDR3s include the opening cysteine and the closing phenylalanine or tryptophan.

V: TRBV27; CDR3: CASRSGTGGNQPQHF
V: TRBV5-4; CDR3: CASSLKDGNSPLHF
V: TRBV11-1; CDR3: CASSLTAWTSGDHYEQYF
V: TRBV19; CDR3: CASGQGHTEAFF
V: TRBV7-8; CDR3: CASSANRGGNYEQYF
V: TRBV6-1; CDR3: CASSVAGQGSNQPQHF
V: TRBV6-4; CDR3: CASSERGGGEQFF
V: TRBV5-4; CDR3: CASSYTGTSVSETQYF
V: TRBV5-4; CDR3: CASSQDLGTGGMNTEAFF
V: TRBV7-8; CDR3: CASKPWTSGRTDTQYF
V: TRBV18; CDR3: CASSPRDGGSYEQYF
V: TRBV7-2; CDR3: CASSSRGGDRALYEQYF
V: TRBV6-5; CDR3: CASTYRRDEQYF
V: TRBV29-1; CDR3: CSGTTRRDGSYEQYF
V: TRBV9; CDR3: CASSVLPLGTNTGELFF
V: TRBV30; CDR3: CAEGGAGELFF
V: TRBV11-3; CDR3: CASSLGTGGLTSYNEQFF
V: TRBV7-9; CDR3: CASSLEGPDRGEKLFF
V: TRBV30; CDR3: CAWITGAGYGYTF
V: TRBV11-2; CDR3: CASSLVPPPNEQFF
V: TRBV19; CDR3: CASAVDRGGEQYF
V: TRBV6-5; CDR3: CASSPREEGYEQYF
V: TRBV27; CDR3: CASSVKGTGPIYTEAFF
V: TRBV5-4; CDR3: CASSLGPGFSGSQNEQFF
V: TRBV7-2; CDR3: CASSSQGAGGNTIYF
V: TRBV10-3; CDR3: CAIKTSGRNTDTQYF
V: TRBV18; CDR3: CASSPQQGPTMNTEAFF
V: TRBV7-2; CDR3: CASSPIAAYRLDTQYF
V: TRBV7-9; CDR3: CASSLGATVGYNEQFF
V: TRBV28; CDR3: CASSVSGKTYEQYF
V: TRBV28; CDR3: CASTQMKRSNYGYTF
V: TRBV6-1; CDR3: CASSVDGPNQPQHF
V: TRBV19; CDR3: CASSPRTGTGNTIYF
V: TRBV7-2; CDR3: CASSLTSGRAYEQYF
V: TRBV27; CDR3: CASSRTSGITNEQFF
V: TRBV6-1; CDR3: CASSPQGGETQYF
V: TRBV6-6; CDR3: CASSVRGVEQYF
V: TRBV6-7; CDR3: CASSYLGLPPFGELFF
V: TRBV5-6; CDR3: CASSVTGAGEKLFF
V: TRBV9; CDR3: CASSVAGHGNTEAFF
V: TRBV7-2; CDR3: CASSFGGNQPQHF
V: TRBV5-8; CDR3: CASRVRGELFF
V: TRBV7-2; CDR3: CASSLMALESQPQHF
V: TRBV9; CDR3: CASSVAIVGELFF
V: TRBV5-4; CDR3: CASSYTSGRAGVETQYF
V: TRBV28; CDR3: CASSAAGTFLPSAFF
V: TRBV18; CDR3: CASSPDPGMEDEQFF
V: TRBV10-3; CDR3: CAISEPGQGAGETQYF